These T cell receptor beta chains were read from a single sample in a study of T-cell memory formation after mild COVID-19. TCRdb recomputed calls from the 5' RACE reads with MiXCR, one row per CDR3 protein. The sample includes 350,000 to 450,000 distinct CDR3 sequences, roughly 26% of them seen just once. The sample consisted of PBMCs or a T cell subset sorted from them (not recorded which). These receptors all come from an adult woman who had mild COVID-19 (a few samples of this study predate the infection). Cell type and time point are not known. The CDR3 runs from the conserved cysteine through the conserved F or W. A D gene is named only where the DNA matches it firmly. Where a row states a size, it is once, few, many or the class of an expanded clone; other rows omit it.

V gene	clone size	D gene	J gene	CDR3 DNA	CDR3 protein
TRBV29-1	few	.	TRBJ2-2	TGCAGCGTTGTAGCCGCGAACACCGGGGAGCTGTTTTTT	CSVVAANTGELFF
TRBV2	.	.	TRBJ1-5	TGTGCCAGCAAGACAGCTTATAGCAATCAGCCCCAGCATTTT	CASKTAYSNQPQHF
TRBV2	.	TRBD2	TRBJ2-3	TGTGCCAGCAGTGAAGGGCGGGGGGCTACCACAGATACGCAGTATTTT	CASSEGRGATTDTQYF
TRBV5-1	.	TRBD1	TRBJ2-7	TGCGCCAGCAGCTCAACCGGGACAGATCCCTACGAGCAGTACTTC	CASSSTGTDPYEQYF
TRBV7-3	few	TRBD1	TRBJ2-1	TGTGCCAGCAGCTTAATGAGTGAGGGGGCTGGCAATGAGCAGTTCTTC	CASSLMSEGAGNEQFF
TRBV21-1	.	.	TRBJ2-4	TGTGCCAGCAGCAGGGACAGGGAGTTTATTCAGTACTTC	CASSRDREFIQYF
TRBV6-5	once	.	TRBJ2-1	TGTGCCAGCAGTTACTCGAACGGAGGGGCAAGGGAGCAGTTCTTC	CASSYSNGGAREQFF
TRBV12-3/TRBV12-4	.	TRBD2	TRBJ2-5	TGTGCCAGCAGTCCCTTAGCGGGGCCTCAAGAGACCCAGTACTTC	CASSPLAGPQETQYF
TRBV7-6	.	.	TRBJ1-4	TGTGCCAGCAGCCCTCGGACGTACGCAGCAACTAATGAAAAACTGTTTTTT	CASSPRTYAATNEKLFF
TRBV12-3/TRBV12-4	few	TRBD2	TRBJ2-5	TGTGCCAGCAGTTTTAGGTCTAGCGGGGGGGAGACCCAGTACTTC	CASSFRSSGGETQYF
TRBV20-1	.	.	TRBJ2-1	TGCAGTGCTAGACTGGGGAGTGAGCAGTTCTTC	CSARLGSEQFF